A single sample is the source of the 8 T cell receptor beta chains below, sequenced in a study of blood T cells in healthy people across ages. It was with a sample-barcoded 5' primer and a J-beta primer mix that a second PCR of roughly 7 to 12 cycles was run. TCRdb re-analysed the 5' RACE reads in MiXCR, keeping a single row per CDR3 protein. The sample gives approximately 680,000 distinct CDR3 sequences, about 30% of which show up once; 15% is in the top ten. The sequencing input was blood. The receptors here all came from a woman of 80 years or more in good health.

This clonotype was counted many times. V usage is TRBV2 and J usage is TRBJ2-6, with D uncertain. Germline CDR1 is SNHLY and CDR2 is FYNNEI. Trimming left V 2 bases short and J 0 bases short, with 8 bases between. This CDR3 comprises 16 residues. In DNA, the CDR3 is TGTGCCAGCAGTGAACAGACGAGCTCTGGGGCCAACGTCCTGACTTTC. Translated, it gives CASSEQTSSGANVLTF.

This clonotype appeared many times. V gene TRBV7-2 combines with J gene TRBJ1-2; the D is unclear. The V end lost 5 bases, the J end lost 12 bases, and 19 bases lay between the germline ends. Looked up from germline, CDR1 is SGHTA and CDR2 is FQGNSA. This CDR3 spans 13 amino acids. This chain's CDR3 is CASSKAQPKAHTF. CDR3 nucleotides: TGTGCCAGCAGCAAAGCACAGCCCAAGGCCCACACCTTC.

This clonotype was recorded at least ten times. The chain is built from TRBV6-6 and TRBJ2-7; 11 bases align to TRBD1. Germline V gene lookup returns CDR1 MNHNY and CDR2 SVGAGI (reference sequence). The trim removed 7 bases at V and 9 bases at J, leaving 17 bases unmatched. This CDR3 is built from 16 residues. CDR3 in DNA: TGTGCCAGCACCCTCGGACAGGGGGCATTCCTACGAGGGCAGTACTTC. Its translation is CASTLGQGAFLRGQYF.

J is TRBJ2-7 and V is TRBV7-2; TRBD1 or TRBD2 may be the D gene (6 bases each). The CDR3 runs to 14 residues. CDR1 and CDR2 (germline): SGHTA, FQGNSA. V was shortened by 5 bases and J by 6 bases, with 17 bases between the two germline ends. CDR3 DNA sequence: TGTGCCAGCAGCGTGGGGGGCAGCTCGGCCGAGCAGTACTTC. Translated, it gives CASSVGGSSAEQYF.

This clonotype was seen ten or more times. The V gene is TRBV5-1, the J gene TRBJ2-7, with TRBD1 matching over 9 bases. The CDR3 loop spans 15 amino acids. Unmatched junction bases numbered 8, after V lost 1 base and J lost 6 bases. Germline V gives CDR1 SGHRS, CDR2 YFSETQ. CDR3 sequence reads: CASSLLPGQGGEQYF. For the CDR3, the DNA is TGCGCCAGCAGCTTGCTCCCGGGACAGGGAGGCGAGCAGTACTTC.

This clonotype has at least ten counts. V gene TRBV20-1 combines with J gene TRBJ1-2; D is uncertain. V shed 3 bases and J shed 6 bases, with 14 bases lying between them. In germline, CDR1 is DFQATT, CDR2 SNEGSKA (reference sequence). The CDR3 contains 13 residues. CDR3 region: CSASRGAPDGYTF. The CDR3 DNA sequence: TGCAGTGCTAGCCGGGGAGCACCGGATGGCTACACCTTC.

The chain links TRBV7-3 to TRBJ1-2; D is uncertain. V was pared by 2 bases and J by 9 bases, with 19 bases between. Germline assignment: CDR1 SGHTA and CDR2 FQGTGA. The CDR3 is 15 amino acids. DNA of the CDR3: TGTGCCAGCAGCTTATCTCCCACTCATATTGGGAGCTACACCTTC. As protein: CASSLSPTHIGSYTF.

Details on this clonotype: A clone one base away is much larger, so this may be a read error. This sequence joins TRBV3-1 and TRBJ1-2; D may be TRBD1 (6 bases). The CDR3 consists of 15 residues. CDR1 and CDR2 (germline): LGHDT, YNNKEL (reference sequence). V was cut by 2 bases and J by 3 bases, with 13 bases left in between. This chain's CDR3 is CASSQTWAGDYGYTF. The CDR3 DNA reads as TGTGCCAGCAGCCAAACTTGGGCAGGGGACTATGGCTACACCTTC.